The 30 T cell receptor beta chains in this list originate from one sample, sequenced in a study of radiotherapy plus CTLA-4 blockade in lung cancer. Assay used: immunoSEQ multiplex PCR; TCRdb lists only in-frame clones, some missing. The sample lists about 98,000 clones, around 86% occurring once. Sequencing used peripheral blood, obtained from a patient treated with radiotherapy plus ipilimumab. These receptors were collected from a human donor with non-small cell lung cancer who had a partial response to radiotherapy plus ipilimumab.

The J gene is TRBJ2-1, the V gene TRBV7-9, with D possibly being TRBD2 (6 bases). Trimming stripped 1 base from V and 1 base from J, with 14 bases between. CDR3 length: 17 residues. Germline CDR1 SEHNR, CDR2 FQNEAQ (reference sequence). The CDR3 nucleotides read TGTGCCAGCAGCTTAGAGGTGGGACTGGCGTCCTACAATGAGCAGTTCTTC. Translation: CASSLEVGLASYNEQFF.

The gene calls are TRBV5-1 and TRBJ2-7, with a possible D match to TRBD1 (5 bases). With 3 bases removed from V and 6 bases from J, the gap between germline ends came to 16 bases. Germline CDR1 and CDR2: SGHRS and YFSETQ. CDR3 size: 14 residues. The CDR3 loop reads CASSSGQGRGEQYF. CDR3 nucleotides: TGCGCCAGCAGCTCTGGACAAGGTAGGGGCGAGCAGTACTTC.

The CDR3 DNA reads TGTGCCAGTAGTACCCGTCCCGGGACAGGGGAGCGCACTGAAGCTTTCTTT. This gives the protein CASSTRPGTGERTEAFF. This sequence joins TRBV19 and TRBJ1-1, with 10 positions matching TRBD1. The junction had 12 bases not matched to a gene; V was cut back by 4 bases and J by 4 bases. The germline V gene encodes CDR1 LNHDA and CDR2 SQIVND (reference sequence). The CDR3 extends over 17 amino acids.

As for this clone: The same CDR3 is also encoded by other DNA sequences in this sample. V gene TRBV28 combines with J gene TRBJ2-7; TRBD1 aligns across 9 bases. Looked up from germline, CDR1 is MDHEN and CDR2 is SYDVKM. Trimming cost V 6 bases and J 0 bases; bases outside gene matches: 6. The CDR3 extends over 15 amino acids. The CDR3 DNA sequence: TGTGCCAGCAGACCCGGGACAGGGAGCTCCTACGAGCAGTACTTC. Translation: CASRPGTGSSYEQYF.

A remark on this clone: Other DNA sequences in the sample encode the same CDR3. The chain joins TRBV9 to TRBJ1-5; D remains unclear. Germline V gives CDR1 SGDLS, CDR2 YYNGEE. With 4 bases removed from V and 1 base from J, the gap between germline ends came to 9 bases. CDR3 length: 14 amino acids. This CDR3 reads CASSSTGSNQPQHF. The CDR3 DNA follows: TGTGCCAGCAGCAGCACCGGGAGCAATCAGCCCCAGCATTTT.

The V and J genes are TRBV4-2 and TRBJ1-2; 7 positions match TRBD1. Looked up from germline, CDR1 is LGHNA and CDR2 is YNFKEQ. There are 19 residues in the CDR3. The J segment lost 0 bases and the V segment lost 3 bases, leaving 16 bases of the junction unmatched. The CDR3: CASSQEQSDRLRSNYGYTF. Here the CDR3 DNA reads TGTGCCAGCAGCCAGGAGCAATCGGACAGGCTTCGCTCTAACTATGGCTACACCTTC.

The chain carries TRBV7-2 and TRBJ2-1; 8 nucleotides agree with TRBD2. The CDR3 is 16 residues long. J gave up 2 bases and V 5 bases, and 8 bases lay outside the gene matches. Germline V gene data show CDR1 as SGHTA and CDR2 as FQGNSA. The CDR3 bases are TGTGCCAGCAGCCCTCTAGCGGGCCTTCCCTACAATGAGCAGTTCTTC. It is translated as CASSPLAGLPYNEQFF.

The sample holds a few counts of this clone. The J gene is TRBJ2-1, the V gene TRBV28; 7 nucleotides align to TRBD2. In germline, CDR1 is MDHEN, CDR2 SYDVKM. With V trimmed by 6 bases and J by 3 bases, 17 bases remained unmatched. The CDR3 is made up of 18 amino acids. The CDR3 is CASRFHLKRDRIYNEQFF. In DNA form, the CDR3 reads TGTGCCAGCAGGTTCCATTTAAAGCGGGACCGAATCTACAATGAGCAGTTCTTC.

This chain uses TRBV18 with TRBJ2-6, with 9 bases that match TRBD1. V was pared by 3 bases and J by 4 bases, with 1 base of the junction left unmatched. CDR1 is KGHSH and CDR2 is LQKENI in the germline V gene. The CDR3 totals 15 residues. CDR3 sequence: CASSPTGGGANVLTF. In DNA, the CDR3 is TGTGCCAGCTCACCCACAGGGGGCGGGGCCAACGTCCTGACTTTC.

The V gene is TRBV5-4, the J gene TRBJ2-2; tentatively, D is TRBD1 (6 bases). The CDR3 has 16 amino acids. V was shortened by 4 bases and J by 0 bases, with 13 bases between the two germline ends. The germline CDR1 and CDR2 sequences are SGHNT and YYREEE (reference sequence). The DNA for the CDR3 is TGTGCCAGCAGCATTCGGACAGCCGCGAACACCGGGGAGCTGTTTTTT. Its protein is CASSIRTAANTGELFF.

The gene calls are TRBV28 and TRBJ2-7, with TRBD1 matching over 7 bases. CDR1 is MDHEN, CDR2 SYDVKM, per germline. V was pared by 6 bases and J by 1 base, with 3 bases of the junction left unmatched. This CDR3 comprises 13 residues. The DNA of the CDR3 is TGTGCCAGCAGAACGGGACAGTCCTACGAGCAGTACTTC. As protein: CASRTGQSYEQYF.

The genes are TRBV7-9 and TRBJ2-1; 7 bases agree with TRBD1. With 5 bases clipped from V and 4 bases from J, the junction kept 5 bases outside the gene matches. Germline V CDR1 and CDR2: SEHNR, FQNEAQ (reference sequence). The CDR3 is made up of 14 amino acids. CDR3 sequence: CASSLPGQYNEQFF. DNA for the CDR3: TGTGCCAGCAGCCTCCCGGGACAGTACAATGAGCAGTTCTTC. Filled out from reference TRBV7-9 and TRBJ2-1, the complete variable domain reads DTGVSQNPRHKITKRGQNVTFRCDPISEHNRLYWYRQTLGQGPEFLTYFQNEAQLEKSRLLSDRFSAERPKGSFSTLEIQRTEQGDSAMYLCASSLPGQYNEQFFGPGTRLTVL.

This chain connects TRBV6-6 to TRBJ1-3, with 8 bases that match TRBD1. V shed 0 bases and J 4 bases; nucleotides not matched to a gene: 5. The CDR3 covers 16 residues. Germline-derived CDR1 and CDR2 are MNHNY and SVGAGI (reference sequence). In DNA, the CDR3 is TGTGCCAGCAGTTACTCGGGGACAGGTTTAGGAAACACCATATATTTT. This codes for CASSYSGTGLGNTIYF.

J is TRBJ2-3 and V is TRBV19; 10 bases align to TRBD2. Germline V gives CDR1 LNHDA, CDR2 SQIVND (reference sequence). The V and J ends lost 7 bases and 2 bases, in that order; junction bases with no gene match: 9. This CDR3 comprises 16 residues. The CDR3 here is CASIGYTSGNTDTQYF. The CDR3 DNA reads TGTGCCAGTATTGGGTATACTAGCGGGAACACAGATACGCAGTATTTT.

CDR3 sequence: CSVEDWLNTQYF. In DNA form, the CDR3 reads TGCAGCGTTGAAGATTGGCTGAATACGCAGTATTTT. The chain couples TRBV29-1 to TRBJ2-3; D is unclear. The germline gives CDR1 SQVTM, CDR2 ANQGSEA. The CDR3 covers 12 residues. Trimming pared 0 bases from V and 7 bases from J, leaving 8 bases between.

The chain has TRBV2 and TRBJ2-2; D possibly corresponds to TRBD2 (6 bases). The V gene lost 5 bases and the J gene lost 5 bases, with 15 bases spanning the gap. CDR1 and CDR2 (germline): SNHLY, FYNNEI. CDR3 length: 15 residues. Here the CDR3 reads CASSPGSGRTGELFF. The CDR3 region has the DNA TGTGCCAGCAGTCCCGGGAGCGGTAGGACCGGGGAGCTGTTTTTT.

The V and J genes are TRBV5-1 and TRBJ1-1; 11 nucleotides line up with TRBD1. This CDR3 spans 14 amino acids. The germline V gene encodes CDR1 SGHRS and CDR2 YFSETQ. V was pared by 3 bases and J by 5 bases, with 3 bases of the junction left unmatched. CDR3 coding DNA: TGCGCCAGCAGCTCCGGACAGGGGGCAACTGAAGCTTTCTTT. Amino acids: CASSSGQGATEAFF.

The chain has TRBV27 and TRBJ1-1; TRBD1 might be the D (5 bases). The V end was cut by 4 bases, the J end by 4 bases, with 13 bases between. The CDR3 contains 14 residues. Per the germline V gene, CDR1 is MNHEY and CDR2 is SMNVEV (reference sequence). CDR3 amino acids: CASSWLTRGTEAFF. The CDR3 DNA is TGTGCCAGCAGTTGGTTAACAAGGGGCACTGAAGCTTTCTTT.

This chain links TRBV27 with TRBJ2-2; unclear D gene. The CDR3 length is 11 residues. Germline values: CDR1 MNHEY, CDR2 SMNVEV (reference sequence). V dropped 4 bases and J dropped 7 bases, with 4 bases sitting between them. This chain's CDR3 is CASSSFGELFF. The CDR3 DNA reads as TGTGCCAGCAGTTCATTCGGGGAGCTGTTTTTT.

This chain links TRBV5-1 with TRBJ2-1; possibly TRBD2 for D (5 bases). The germline V gene has CDR1 SGHRS and CDR2 YFSETQ. V lost 4 bases and J lost 9, with 11 bases in between. This CDR3 has 12 residues. CDR3 in amino acids: CASSPGEGEQFF. CDR3 DNA sequence: TGCGCCAGCAGCCCCGGGGAAGGTGAGCAGTTCTTC.

V and J are TRBV30 and TRBJ1-1, with D unresolved. The germline gives CDR1 GTSNPN, CDR2 SVGIG (reference sequence). Trimming took 0 bases from V and 6 from J, leaving 11 bases between them. The length of the CDR3 is 13 residues. This CDR3 is CAWSVPAGPEAFF. The CDR3 DNA reads TGTGCCTGGAGTGTACCGGCAGGCCCTGAAGCTTTCTTT.

The V gene is TRBV2, the J gene TRBJ1-2, with 9 bases that match TRBD1. V lost 6 bases to trimming and J lost 0 bases; unmatched junction nucleotides: 5. This CDR3 spans 15 amino acids. Germline assignment: CDR1 SNHLY and CDR2 FYNNEI. CDR3 bases: TGTGCCAGCAGCGGGGACAGGGCGGCTAACTATGGCTACACCTTC. Its translation: CASSGDRAANYGYTF.

This clone was seen more than once but under ten times. This chain joins TRBV7-9 and TRBJ2-1; 13 bases line up with TRBD2. Germline V gene data show CDR1 as SEHNR and CDR2 as FQNEAQ (reference sequence). This CDR3 comprises 15 residues. V shed 3 bases and J 9 bases; nucleotides not matched to a gene: 5. This CDR3 reads CASSFGLAGEFEQFF. In nucleotides, the CDR3 is TGTGCCAGCAGCTTCGGACTAGCGGGAGAGTTTGAGCAGTTCTTC.

The CDR3 sequence: CASSPGTIRTDTQYF. The CDR3 DNA follows: TGTGCCAGCAGCCCGGGAACCATACGCACAGATACGCAGTATTTT. V gene TRBV7-9 combines with J gene TRBJ2-3, with D perhaps matching TRBD2 (5 bases). Germline CDR1 is SEHNR and CDR2 is FQNEAQ (reference sequence). The length of the CDR3 is 15 residues. Trimming removed 5 bases at V and 1 base at J, with 13 bases between.

CDR3 loop: CASSSDRTRLNTGELFF. The CDR3 DNA sequence: TGTGCCAGCAGCTCCGATAGGACAAGATTGAACACCGGGGAGCTGTTTTTT. V gene TRBV5-4 combines with J gene TRBJ2-2; possibly TRBD1 for D (5 bases). Trimming removed 3 bases from V and 1 base from J, with 16 bases in between. The CDR3 has 17 residues. The germline gives CDR1 SGHNT, CDR2 YYREEE (reference sequence).

The V gene is TRBV9, the J gene TRBJ1-2, with 7 bases fitting TRBD1. CDR1 and CDR2 (germline): SGDLS, YYNGEE. This CDR3 is built from 14 residues. The trim removed 4 bases at V and 7 bases at J, leaving 10 bases unmatched. CDR3 sequence reads: CASSSRTGSGGYTF. CDR3 in DNA: TGTGCCAGCAGCTCCCGGACAGGAAGTGGTGGCTACACCTTC. The full variable domain, completed using reference TRBV9 and TRBJ1-2, is DSGVTQTPKHLITATGQRVTLRCSPRSGDLSVYWYQQSLDQGLQFLIQYYNGEERAKGNILERFSAQQFPDLHSELNLSSLELGDSALYFCASSSRTGSGGYTFGSGTRLTVV.

This clone was seen a few times. The V gene is TRBV7-3, the J gene TRBJ2-2, with 7 bases that match TRBD2. In germline, CDR1 is SGHTA, CDR2 FQGTGA. The V segment lost 1 base and the J segment 5 bases; nucleotides outside the gene matches: 7. The CDR3 runs to 16 residues. The CDR3 nucleotides read TGTGCCAGCAGCTTAATGGCGGGAGCGGGGACCGGGGAGCTGTTTTTT. Translated: CASSLMAGAGTGELFF.

The chain uses TRBV10-3 and TRBJ2-3; no reliable D call. V gave up 0 bases and J gave up 0 bases, with 4 bases separating them. Germline V gives CDR1 ENHRY, CDR2 SYGVKD. This CDR3 contains 14 residues. Written as DNA, the CDR3 is TGTGCCATCAGTGAGTCGGCTAGCACAGATACGCAGTATTTT. It specifies CAISESASTDTQYF.

The sample holds a few counts of this clone. The gene calls are TRBV15 and TRBJ2-5, with TRBD2 as a possible D gene (6 bases). The CDR3 length is 17 residues. With 2 bases removed from V and 1 base from J, the gap between germline ends came to 17 bases. The germline CDR1 and CDR2 sequences are LNHNV and YYDKDF (reference sequence). In nucleotides, the CDR3 is TGTGCCACCAGCAGACTCCCCCTAACTAGCTTCCAAGAGACCCAGTACTTC. This sequence encodes CATSRLPLTSFQETQYF.

V usage is TRBV4-2 and J usage is TRBJ2-1; D unresolved. V lost 0 bases to trimming and J lost 0 bases, with 6 bases between them. The CDR3 contains 15 residues. In germline, CDR1 is LGHNA, CDR2 YNFKEQ. CDR3 residues: CASSQDGSSYNEQFF. CDR3 DNA: TGTGCCAGCAGCCAAGATGGTAGCTCCTACAATGAGCAGTTCTTC.